These T cell receptor beta chains were read from a single sample in a study of blood T cell repertoires in COVID-19. Profiling relied on immunoSEQ multiplex PCR, and the TCRdb table lists in-frame clones only, not all of them. The table records 35,000 to 45,000 clones, about 90% of them present only once. The sample comprised peripheral blood. Receptors were obtained from a man aged 50 or older with active COVID-19. Each CDR3 is given with its conserved first and last residue. The order of the fields is J gene, clone size, CDR3 length, V gene, D gene, CDR3 protein, CDR3 DNA. A D gene is named only where the DNA matches it firmly. Size tells how often a clone was seen (once, few, many) or the class of an expanded clone, and some rows leave it out.

j_call: TRBJ2-5; clone_size: NA; cdr3_length: 15; v_call: TRBV5-1; d_call: NA; cdr3_aa: CASSLGAGRQETQYF; cdr3_nt: TGCGCCAGCAGCTTGGGGGCAGGGAGGCAAGAGACCCAGTACTTC
j_call: TRBJ2-1; clone_size: NA; cdr3_length: 17; v_call: TRBV24-1; d_call: TRBD2; cdr3_aa: CATSDTGLARTYNEQFF; cdr3_nt: TGTGCCACCAGTGATACGGGACTAGCGCGTACCTACAATGAGCAGTTCTTC
j_call: TRBJ2-3; clone_size: NA; cdr3_length: 16; v_call: TRBV27; d_call: TRBD2; cdr3_aa: CASSLSGTSGSGTQYF; cdr3_nt: TGTGCCAGCAGTTTGAGCGGAACTAGCGGGAGCGGTACGCAGTATTTT
j_call: TRBJ2-3; clone_size: NA; cdr3_length: 16; v_call: TRBV19; d_call: NA; cdr3_aa: CASSIGLGAHFHRQYF; cdr3_nt: TGTGCCAGTAGTATTGGTTTGGGAGCCCACTTTCATCGACAGTATTTT
j_call: TRBJ1-5; clone_size: NA; cdr3_length: 14; v_call: TRBV5-6; d_call: NA; cdr3_aa: CASSPGGVRQPQHF; cdr3_nt: TGTGCCAGCAGCCCTGGAGGGGTCAGACAGCCCCAGCATTTT
j_call: TRBJ2-4; clone_size: NA; cdr3_length: 15; v_call: TRBV28; d_call: NA; cdr3_aa: CASSFWRGQKNIQYF; cdr3_nt: TGTGCCAGCAGTTTCTGGAGGGGGCAAAAAAACATTCAGTACTTC
j_call: TRBJ2-1; clone_size: medium-sized; cdr3_length: 15; v_call: TRBV18; d_call: NA; cdr3_aa: CASSPSGYSYNEQFF; cdr3_nt: TGTGCCAGCTCACCAAGCGGATACTCCTACAATGAGCAGTTCTTC
j_call: TRBJ2-7; clone_size: NA; cdr3_length: 15; v_call: TRBV6-5; d_call: TRBD1; cdr3_aa: CASSYSRQGVYEQYF; cdr3_nt: TGTGCCAGCAGTTACTCTAGACAGGGAGTTTACGAGCAGTACTTC
j_call: TRBJ2-7; clone_size: NA; cdr3_length: 15; v_call: TRBV5-1; d_call: TRBD2; cdr3_aa: CASSLAGGGPYEQYF; cdr3_nt: TGCGCCAGCAGCTTGGCGGGGGGGGGTCCCTACGAGCAGTACTTC
j_call: TRBJ2-3; clone_size: NA; cdr3_length: 14; v_call: TRBV7-3; d_call: TRBD2; cdr3_aa: CASSLGGSLDTQYF; cdr3_nt: TGTGCCAGCAGCTTAGGCGGGAGTTTGGATACGCAGTATTTT
j_call: TRBJ1-2; clone_size: NA; cdr3_length: 11; v_call: TRBV29-1; d_call: NA; cdr3_aa: CSALGGSNYTF; cdr3_nt: TGCAGCGCCCTAGGAGGGAGTAACTACACCTTC
j_call: TRBJ2-3; clone_size: NA; cdr3_length: 20; v_call: TRBV28; d_call: TRBD1; cdr3_aa: CASSFPPWDGQGLRTDTQYF; cdr3_nt: TGTGCCAGCAGTTTCCCGCCTTGGGACGGACAGGGTTTGAGGACAGATACGCAGTATTTT
j_call: TRBJ2-1; clone_size: NA; cdr3_length: 15; v_call: TRBV25-1; d_call: NA; cdr3_aa: CASRPSRSSYNEQFF; cdr3_nt: TGTGCCAGCCGGCCCTCCCGGAGCTCCTACAATGAGCAGTTCTTC
j_call: TRBJ1-1; clone_size: NA; cdr3_length: 17; v_call: TRBV5-6; d_call: TRBD1; cdr3_aa: CASSPRDRGGLNTEAFF; cdr3_nt: TGTGCCAGCAGCCCGAGGGACAGGGGAGGCTTGAACACTGAAGCTTTCTTT
j_call: TRBJ1-4; clone_size: NA; cdr3_length: 18; v_call: TRBV30; d_call: TRBD1; cdr3_aa: CAWSARQGMGGLNEKLFF; cdr3_nt: TGTGCCTGGAGTGCCCGACAGGGGATGGGAGGCCTAAATGAAAAACTGTTTTTT
j_call: TRBJ2-5; clone_size: NA; cdr3_length: 15; v_call: TRBV5-4; d_call: TRBD1; cdr3_aa: CASSFALGGKETQYF; cdr3_nt: TGTGCCAGCAGCTTTGCGCTAGGGGGCAAAGAGACCCAGTACTTC
j_call: TRBJ1-5; clone_size: NA; cdr3_length: 14; v_call: TRBV3-1/TRBV3-2; d_call: NA; cdr3_aa: CASSQGLSNQPQHF; cdr3_nt: TGTGCCAGCAGCCAAGGGCTTAGCAATCAGCCCCAGCATTTT
j_call: TRBJ1-2; clone_size: NA; cdr3_length: 15; v_call: TRBV14; d_call: TRBD1; cdr3_aa: CASSQDLAGGYGYTF; cdr3_nt: TGTGCCAGCAGCCAAGATTTGGCAGGGGGGTATGGCTACACCTTC
j_call: TRBJ1-4; clone_size: NA; cdr3_length: 15; v_call: TRBV5-1; d_call: NA; cdr3_aa: CASSLAGGRDEKLFF; cdr3_nt: TGCGCCAGCAGCTTGGCTGGGGGGAGGGATGAAAAACTGTTTTTT
j_call: TRBJ2-1; clone_size: NA; cdr3_length: 17; v_call: TRBV19; d_call: TRBD2; cdr3_aa: CASSIDQETSGNNEQFF; cdr3_nt: TGTGCCAGTAGTATAGATCAGGAGACTAGCGGAAACAATGAGCAGTTCTTC